The TCR beta chain under discussion was sequenced for a study of Ad26.COV2.S vaccination and SARS-CoV-2 variants. Turning to the study itself: Participant was drawn from the COV1001 Ad26.COV2.S trial arm.

This CDR3 contains 15 residues. With 1 base clipped from V and 2 bases from J, the junction kept 5 bases outside the gene matches. Germline CDR1 SGHNT, CDR2 YENEEA. TCRdb keeps only in-frame clones here, not all; method: immunoSEQ multiplex PCR. The sample carries hundreds of thousands of clones, about 90% recorded once. Treatment described: 15 to 20 received Ad26.COV2.S at low or high dose, single or two shots; a few received placebo; per-sample allocation not given. It was on day 63 after the first vaccine or placebo injection that samples were taken. The origin of this receptor is a person between 18 and 65 years old who received the Ad26.COV2.S COVID-19 vaccine or a placebo. The sample was peripheral blood, taken in a trial of Ad26.COV2.S vaccine versus placebo. The genes are TRBV11-3 and TRBJ2-7, with 7 bases matching TRBD2. The CDR3 DNA follows: TGTGCCAGCAGCTTAGCCAGCGGGGCCCCCTACGAGCAGTACTTC. This sequence encodes CASSLASGAPYEQYF.